A single sample gave rise to the 26 T cell receptor beta chains below, sequenced in a study of T-cell reconstitution after alpha-beta-depleted transplantation in children. Unique molecular identifiers were built into the TCRbeta library. TCRdb independently ran MiXCR on the PCR reads; one entry per CDR3 protein. Of hundreds of thousands of distinct CDR3 sequences in the sample, more than 10% are singletons; the top ten hold around 4.5%. The material sequenced was PBMCs, taken from the stem cell graft. Every receptor here comes from a human donor who donated a stem cell graft to a child with Fanconi anemia.

This clonotype was picked up a small number of times. The genes are TRBV5-1 and TRBJ1-1; no clear D. Germline assignment: CDR1 SGHRS and CDR2 YFSETQ. The CDR3 is 13 amino acids. V shed 0 bases and J shed 8 bases, with 11 bases lying between them. In nucleotides, the CDR3 is TGCGCCAGCAGCTTGGTGGGTTCCGACGAAGCTTTCTTT. Encoded protein: CASSLVGSDEAFF.

This clonotype was counted many times. This sequence joins TRBV12-3 or TRBV12-4 and TRBJ2-1; a possible D gene is TRBD2 (7 bases). V was clipped by 8 bases and J by 8 bases, with 13 bases between them. This CDR3 comprises 12 residues. The CDR3 is CASGGGGYEQFF. The CDR3 coding sequence is TGTGCCAGCGGTGGGGGGGGCTATGAGCAGTTCTTC.

Only a few counts were recorded for this clonotype. The chain combines TRBV15 with TRBJ1-1, with a possible D match to TRBD1 (6 bases). The CDR3 has 15 amino acids. With 5 bases removed from V and 3 bases from J, the gap between germline ends came to 16 bases. Germline CDR1 reads LNHNV; CDR2 reads YYDKDF (reference sequence). The CDR3 nucleotides are TGTGCCACCAGCTACCAGGGGATGGGAGACACTGAAGCTTTCTTT. Its translation is CATSYQGMGDTEAFF.

This chain connects TRBV12-3 or TRBV12-4 to TRBJ2-2, with a possible D match to TRBD1 (7 bases). With 2 bases removed from V and 4 bases from J, the gap between germline ends came to 17 bases. This CDR3 has 17 amino acids. The CDR3 DNA sequence: TGTGCCAGCAGTTTATACGGCGCGGGACAGACCACCGGGGAGCTGTTTTTT. As protein: CASSLYGAGQTTGELFF.

On this clonotype: Being one base from a much bigger clone, this may be a read error. The J gene is TRBJ2-1, the V gene TRBV5-1; 7 nucleotides align to TRBD1. Germline-derived CDR1 and CDR2 are SGHRS and YFSETQ. This CDR3 comprises 16 residues. The CDR3 DNA follows: TGCGCCAGCAGCTTGACAGGGGACAGCTCCTGCAATGAGCAGTTCTTC. Protein sequence: CASSLTGDSSCNEQFF.

The V gene is TRBV6-5, the J gene TRBJ2-7, with a possible D match to TRBD1 (6 bases). This CDR3 has 14 amino acids. Trimming removed 0 bases at V and 3 bases at J, with 9 bases between. CDR1 is MNHEY and CDR2 is SVGAGI in the germline V gene. DNA of the CDR3: TGTGCCAGCAGTTACTCGGGACAAGACTACGAGCAGTACGTC. It specifies CASSYSGQDYEQYV.

The chain has TRBV7-8 and TRBJ2-6; no firm D call. V lost 5 bases and J lost 0, with 14 bases in between. The germline V gene has CDR1 SGHVS and CDR2 FQNEAQ. This CDR3 has 17 residues. The CDR3 spells CASSLATTVSGANVLTF. The CDR3 coding sequence is TGTGCCAGCAGCCTCGCTACAACCGTCTCTGGGGCCAACGTCCTGACTTTC.

This clonotype has only one observation. The rearrangement links TRBV5-3 to TRBJ2-2; no firm D call. TRBV5-3 is placed among ORFs of uncertain function. V lost 9 bases and J lost 4, with 13 bases in between. The CDR3 has 13 residues. This chain's CDR3 is CAMSSGITGELFF. CDR3 DNA sequence: TGTGCCATGAGCTCTGGAATCACCGGGGAGCTGTTTTTT.

This clonotype was seen a handful of times. The chain is built from TRBV6-1 and TRBJ1-5; 7 bases match TRBD1. The CDR3 contains 13 residues. In germline, CDR1 is MNHNS, CDR2 SASEGT. The V gene end was trimmed by 6 bases and the J gene end by 7 bases; junction bases not matched to a gene: 6. CDR3 protein: CASSQAGGQPQHF. The CDR3 DNA reads TGTGCCAGCAGCCAGGCAGGGGGGCAGCCCCAGCATTTT.

CDR3 loop: CASSARQGFSYNEQFF. In DNA form, the CDR3 reads TGTGCCAGCAGCGCCCGACAGGGTTTCTCCTACAATGAGCAGTTCTTC. The chain is built from TRBV9 and TRBJ2-1, with TRBD1 identical over 7 bases. Per germline, CDR1 SGDLS and CDR2 YYNGEE. The CDR3 runs to 16 residues. Trimming removed 3 bases from V and 0 bases from J; junction bases left unmatched: 6. Variable domain in full (rest from reference TRBV9 and TRBJ2-1): DSGVTQTPKHLITATGQRVTLRCSPRSGDLSVYWYQQSLDQGLQFLIQYYNGEERAKGNILERFSAQQFPDLHSELNLSSLELGDSALYFCASSARQGFSYNEQFFGPGTRLTVL.

V and J are TRBV9 and TRBJ1-3; D uncertain. CDR1 and CDR2 (germline): SGDLS, YYNGEE. The germline V and J ends were trimmed by 4 bases and 1 base, with 9 bases remaining between them. This CDR3 has 14 amino acids. CDR3 DNA: TGTGCCAGCAGCTTCGAAGGGTCTGGAAACACCATATATTTT. Residues: CASSFEGSGNTIYF.

This clonotype was seen a handful of times. V and J are TRBV28 and TRBJ2-7, with 7 bases aligning to TRBD2. The CDR3 runs 15 residues. J lost 5 bases, V lost 3 bases, and 10 bases had no gene match. Germline CDR1 reads MDHEN; CDR2 reads SYDVKM. CDR3 sequence: CASSFSTWGGNEQYV. The DNA of the CDR3 is TGTGCCAGCAGTTTCTCGACCTGGGGGGGGAACGAGCAGTACGTC.

This clonotype was recorded a few times. As DNA, the CDR3 is TGTGCCAGCAGTTTCCTGAGGGATCAGCCCCAGCATTTT. It translates to CASSFLRDQPQHF. The chain uses TRBV12-3 or TRBV12-4 and TRBJ1-5; no reliable D call. The CDR3 covers 13 residues. V was shortened by 3 bases and J by 5 bases, with 8 bases between the two germline ends.

Worth noting for this clonotype: One end of the junction varies from germline; a read error may be responsible. The chain carries TRBV4-1 and TRBJ2-3; 10 nucleotides match TRBD2. CDR1 and CDR2 from the germline V gene are MGHRA and YSYEKL. This CDR3 is built from 12 residues. The CDR3 reads CASSFLAGGLVF. DNA for the CDR3: TGCGCCAGCAGCTTTTTAGCGGGGGGCTTGGTTTTT.

There are many counts of this clonotype. The chain uses TRBV28 and TRBJ2-5; unclear D gene. The CDR3 has 15 residues. V lost 4 bases to trimming and J lost 2 bases, with 14 bases between them. Germline CDR1 MDHEN, CDR2 SYDVKM. CDR3 region: CASSSLKGRQETQYF. The CDR3 coding sequence is TGTGCCAGCAGTTCCCTGAAAGGGCGGCAAGAGACCCAGTACTTC. Together with reference TRBV28 and TRBJ2-5, the CDR3 gives the full variable domain: DVKVTQSSRYLVKRTGEKVFLECVQDMDHENMFWYRQDPGLGLRLIYFSYDVKMKEKGDIPEGYSVSREKKERFSLILESASTNQTSMYLCASSSLKGRQETQYFGPGTRLLVL.

The gene calls are TRBV12-3 or TRBV12-4 and TRBJ2-7; D is possibly TRBD2 (6 bases). Trimming took off 7 bases at V and 5 bases at J, with 18 bases between the two ends. This CDR3 comprises 14 residues. The CDR3 nucleotides are TGTGCCAGCAAAATAACGGGGACGGGGGACGAGCAGTACTTC. Translation: CASKITGTGDEQYF.

This chain connects TRBV18 to TRBJ1-2, with D tentatively TRBD1 (5 bases). The CDR3 totals 15 residues. Per the germline V gene, CDR1 is KGHSH and CDR2 is LQKENI. Trimming shortened V by 6 bases and J by 3 bases, and 17 bases separated the two germline ends. CDR3 sequence reads: CASSLGGPRDYGYTF. Here the CDR3 DNA reads TGTGCCAGCTCTCTCGGGGGACCCAGGGACTATGGCTACACCTTC. The variable domain in full, completed from reference TRBV18 and TRBJ1-2, reads NAGVMQNPRHLVRRRGQEARLRCSPMKGHSHVYWYRQLPEEGLKFMVYLQKENIIDESGMPKERFSAEFPKEGPSILRIQQVVRGDSAAYFCASSLGGPRDYGYTFGSGTRLTVV.

This clonotype appeared many times. This rearrangement joins TRBV5-1 to TRBJ2-7; no clear D gene. The CDR3 has 14 residues. Germline CDR1 SGHRS, CDR2 YFSETQ. V was shortened by 4 bases and J by 4 bases, with 15 bases between the two germline ends. This CDR3 reads CASSPLDPSYEQYF. CDR3 coding DNA: TGCGCCAGCAGCCCCCTTGACCCCTCTTACGAGCAGTACTTC.

Only a few counts were recorded for this clonotype. The rearrangement joins TRBV5-1 to TRBJ1-6; 8 bases line up with TRBD1. Germline trimming cut 0 bases from V and 9 bases from J; bases unmatched to any gene: 2. The CDR3 covers 14 residues. CDR1 is SGHRS and CDR2 is YFSETQ in the germline V gene. CDR3 DNA sequence: TGCGCCAGCAGCTTGGGACAGGGGCCTTCACCCCTCCACTTT. Translation gives CASSLGQGPSPLHF.

In its sample, this clonotype was seen a few times. The chain recombines TRBV14 with TRBJ1-1, with D possibly being TRBD1 (5 bases). CDR3 size: 15 residues. Germline CDR1 SGHDN, CDR2 FVKESK. With 3 bases removed from V and 1 base from J, the gap between germline ends came to 12 bases. The CDR3 region has the DNA TGTGCCAGCAGCCATTTGACAGCCTCGAACACTGAAGCTTTCTTT. Translation gives CASSHLTASNTEAFF.

The sample holds a few counts of this clonotype. The V call is TRBV4-2, the J call TRBJ2-1, with D unclear. Germline assignment: CDR1 LGHNA and CDR2 YNFKEQ. This CDR3 contains 16 residues. Trimming removed 0 bases from V and 2 bases from J, with 11 bases in between. CDR3 region: CASSQESSIPYNEQFF. For the CDR3, the DNA is TGTGCCAGCAGCCAAGAATCCAGTATCCCCTACAATGAGCAGTTCTTC.

The CDR3 DNA reads TGTGCCAGCAGCTTAGGGGACAGGGGCGTAGACTATGGCTACACCTTC. It specifies CASSLGDRGVDYGYTF. The J gene is TRBJ1-2, the V gene TRBV7-2; 10 bases fit TRBD1. Germline V gene data show CDR1 as SGHTA and CDR2 as FQGNSA. The CDR3 spans 16 residues. Losses at the gene ends were 1 base for V and 3 bases for J; bases not matched to a gene: 5.

The V call is TRBV2, the J call TRBJ2-7; D is uncertain. CDR1 and CDR2 (germline): SNHLY, FYNNEI. Trimming pared 4 bases from V and 0 bases from J, leaving 7 bases between. The length of the CDR3 is 13 residues. DNA of the CDR3: TGTGCCAGCAGTGGTCAGCTCTCCTACGAGCAGTACTTC. Translation: CASSGQLSYEQYF.

J is TRBJ1-5 and V is TRBV4-1; D not resolved. Germline CDR1 is MGHRA and CDR2 is YSYEKL. This CDR3 has 14 amino acids. V was clipped by 0 bases and J by 4 bases, with 7 bases between them. The DNA of the CDR3 is TGCGCCAGCAGCCAAGAAGAGCTTAATCAGCCCCAGCATTTT. Protein sequence: CASSQEELNQPQHF.

The chain joins TRBV10-3 to TRBJ1-1; D not certain. V gave up 8 bases and J gave up 6 bases, with 16 bases separating them. CDR1 and CDR2 from the germline V gene are ENHRY and SYGVKD. CDR3 size: 13 residues. The CDR3 spells CAIPSPGLAEAFF. The CDR3 DNA reads TGTGCCATCCCATCCCCGGGTTTGGCTGAAGCTTTCTTT.

This chain uses TRBV3-1 with TRBJ1-5, with D possibly TRBD1 on 5 matching bases. V was pared by 1 base and J by 5 bases, with 24 bases between. The CDR3 sequence is 19 residues long. Germline values: CDR1 LGHDT, CDR2 YNNKEL (reference sequence). CDR3 in amino acids: CASSQGDGGRPHPYQPQHF. CDR3 DNA sequence: TGTGCCAGCAGCCAAGGGGATGGGGGTCGGCCCCATCCTTATCAGCCCCAGCATTTT.